The clone carrying this T cell receptor (beta chain) was seen only a few times. Its antigen remains unknown. The data stem from a study of identical twins' blood T cells. General study findings and limits: Top TCRbeta clonotypes were shared more with twin than unrelated donors.

Trimming took 6 bases from V and 4 from J; bases not matched to a gene: 5. The CDR3 totals 13 residues. Germline loops: CDR1 DFQATT, CDR2 SNEGSKA (reference sequence). A previously described protocol, modified, built RNA-based TCR cDNA libraries. One entry per CDR3 protein results from TCRdb running MiXCR on the 5' RACE reads. Seen here are roughly 380,000 distinct CDR3 sequences, 25% to 35% observed once, and the top ten hold about 6%. The sequencing input was PBMCs. The source is a woman aged 18-55 years in good health. The rearrangement joins TRBV20-1 to TRBJ1-5; 8 nucleotides align to TRBD1. Written as DNA, the CDR3 is TGCAGTGCGAGGACAGGGCATAATCAGCCCCAGCATTTT. This encodes CSARTGHNQPQHF.